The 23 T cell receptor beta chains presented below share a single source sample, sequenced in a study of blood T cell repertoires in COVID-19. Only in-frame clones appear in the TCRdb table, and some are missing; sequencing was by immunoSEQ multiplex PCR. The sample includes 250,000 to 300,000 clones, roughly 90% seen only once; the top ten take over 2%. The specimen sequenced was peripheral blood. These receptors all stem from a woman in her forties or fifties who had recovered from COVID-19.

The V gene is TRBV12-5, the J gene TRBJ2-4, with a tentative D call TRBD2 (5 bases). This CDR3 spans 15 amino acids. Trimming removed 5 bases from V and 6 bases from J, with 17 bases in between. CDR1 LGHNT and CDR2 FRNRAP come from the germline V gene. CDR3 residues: CASGKDVGVRNIQYF. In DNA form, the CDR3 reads TGTGCTAGTGGTAAGGACGTCGGGGTGAGAAACATTCAGTACTTC.

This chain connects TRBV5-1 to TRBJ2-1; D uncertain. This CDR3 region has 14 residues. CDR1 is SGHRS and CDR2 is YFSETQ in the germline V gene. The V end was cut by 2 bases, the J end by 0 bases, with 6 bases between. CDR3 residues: CASSFGSSYNEQFF. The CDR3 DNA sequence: TGCGCCAGCAGCTTCGGTAGCTCCTACAATGAGCAGTTCTTC.

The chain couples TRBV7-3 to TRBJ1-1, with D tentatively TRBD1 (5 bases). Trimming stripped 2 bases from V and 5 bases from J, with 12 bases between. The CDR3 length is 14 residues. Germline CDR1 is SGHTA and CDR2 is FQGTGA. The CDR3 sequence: CASSLSTVGTEAFF. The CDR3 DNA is TGTGCCAGCAGCTTATCGACAGTAGGGACTGAAGCTTTCTTT.

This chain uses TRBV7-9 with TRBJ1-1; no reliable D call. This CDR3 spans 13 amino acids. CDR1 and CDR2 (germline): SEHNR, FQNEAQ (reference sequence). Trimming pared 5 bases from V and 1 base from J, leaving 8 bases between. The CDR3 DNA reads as TGTGCCAGCAGCATGACGGGGAACACTGAAGCTTTCTTT. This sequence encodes CASSMTGNTEAFF. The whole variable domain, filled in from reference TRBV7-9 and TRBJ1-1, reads DTGVSQNPRHKITKRGQNVTFRCDPISEHNRLYWYRQTLGQGPEFLTYFQNEAQLEKSRLLSDRFSAERPKGSFSTLEIQRTEQGDSAMYLCASSMTGNTEAFFGQGTRLTVV.

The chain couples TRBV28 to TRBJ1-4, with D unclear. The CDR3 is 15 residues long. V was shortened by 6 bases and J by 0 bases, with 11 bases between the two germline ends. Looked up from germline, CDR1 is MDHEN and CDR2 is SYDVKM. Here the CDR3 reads CASSPPVATNEKLFF. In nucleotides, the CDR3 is TGTGCCAGCAGCCCCCCCGTCGCAACTAATGAAAAACTGTTTTTT.

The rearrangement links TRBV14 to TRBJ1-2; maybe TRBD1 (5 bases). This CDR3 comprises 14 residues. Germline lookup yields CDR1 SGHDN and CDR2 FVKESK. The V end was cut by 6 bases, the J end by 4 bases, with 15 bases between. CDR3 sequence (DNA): TGTGCCAGCAGGACTTCCGGGACTTCCTATGGCTACACCTTC. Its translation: CASRTSGTSYGYTF.

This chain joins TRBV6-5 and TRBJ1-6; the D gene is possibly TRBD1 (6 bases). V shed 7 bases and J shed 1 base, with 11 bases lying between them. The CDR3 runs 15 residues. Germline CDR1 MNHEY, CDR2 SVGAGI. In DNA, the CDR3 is TGTGCCAGCACCATCAGGGGATCCTATAATTCACCCCTCCACTTT. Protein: CASTIRGSYNSPLHF.

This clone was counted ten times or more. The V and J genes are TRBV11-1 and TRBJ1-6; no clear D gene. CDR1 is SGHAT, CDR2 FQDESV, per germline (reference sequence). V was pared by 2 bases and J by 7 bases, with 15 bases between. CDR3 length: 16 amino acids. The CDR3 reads CASSLFSPGSNSPLHF. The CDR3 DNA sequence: TGTGCCAGCAGCTTATTTTCTCCGGGGTCGAATTCACCCCTCCACTTT.

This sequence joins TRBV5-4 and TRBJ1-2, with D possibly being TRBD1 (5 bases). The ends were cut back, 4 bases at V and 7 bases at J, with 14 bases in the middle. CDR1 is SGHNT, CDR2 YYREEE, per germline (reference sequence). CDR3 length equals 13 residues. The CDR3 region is CASSRGGAGGYTF. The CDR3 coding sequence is TGTGCCAGCAGCCGGGGCGGGGCGGGTGGCTACACCTTC.

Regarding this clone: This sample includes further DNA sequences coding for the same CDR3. In DNA form, the CDR3 reads TGTGCCATCACCGGAGGACAGCATCTAGAAGCTTTCTTT. The encoded protein is CAITGGQHLEAFF. The rearrangement links TRBV10-3 to TRBJ1-1; weak D call: TRBD1 (6 bases). The germline V gene has CDR1 ENHRY and CDR2 SYGVKD. This CDR3 region has 13 residues. Trimming cost V 7 bases and J 8 bases, with 17 bases left between them.

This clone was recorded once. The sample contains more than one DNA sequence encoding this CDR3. The CDR3 sequence: CASSLGTGGNTIYF. The CDR3 bases are TGCGCCAGCAGCTTGGGGACAGGGGGAAACACCATATATTTT. The rearrangement uses TRBV5-1 and TRBJ1-3, with 8 nucleotides matching TRBD1. This CDR3 is built from 14 residues. V shed 0 bases, J shed 4 bases, and the junction held 0 bases outside the gene matches. CDR1 SGHRS and CDR2 YFSETQ come from the germline V gene.

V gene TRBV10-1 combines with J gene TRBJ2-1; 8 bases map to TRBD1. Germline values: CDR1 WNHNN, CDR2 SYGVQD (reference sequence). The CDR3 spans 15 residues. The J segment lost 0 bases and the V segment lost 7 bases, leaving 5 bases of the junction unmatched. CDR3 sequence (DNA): TGCGCCAGCATTCGGACAGGGAGCTCCTACAATGAGCAGTTCTTC. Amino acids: CASIRTGSSYNEQFF.

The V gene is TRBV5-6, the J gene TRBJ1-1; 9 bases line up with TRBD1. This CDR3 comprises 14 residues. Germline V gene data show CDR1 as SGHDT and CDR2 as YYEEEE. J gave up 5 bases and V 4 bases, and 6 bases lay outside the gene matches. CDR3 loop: CASSTTGGRTEAFF. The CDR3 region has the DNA TGTGCCAGCAGCACGACAGGGGGGAGGACTGAAGCTTTCTTT.

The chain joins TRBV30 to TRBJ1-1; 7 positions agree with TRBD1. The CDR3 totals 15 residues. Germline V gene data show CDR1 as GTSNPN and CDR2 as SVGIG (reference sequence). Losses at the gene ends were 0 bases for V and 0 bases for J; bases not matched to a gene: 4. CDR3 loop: CAWSVFGTVNTEAFF. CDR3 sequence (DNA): TGTGCCTGGAGTGTATTTGGGACAGTGAACACTGAAGCTTTCTTT.

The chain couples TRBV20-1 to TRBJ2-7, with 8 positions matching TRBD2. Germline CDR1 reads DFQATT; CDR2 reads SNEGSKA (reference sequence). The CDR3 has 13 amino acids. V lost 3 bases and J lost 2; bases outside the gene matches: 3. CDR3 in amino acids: CSASSGAPYEQYF. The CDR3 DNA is TGCAGTGCTAGTAGCGGGGCTCCCTACGAGCAGTACTTC.

The CDR3 DNA follows: TGTGCCAGCAGCACCGGGACAGTCGATGAAAAACTGTTTTTT. This sequence encodes CASSTGTVDEKLFF. This chain links TRBV5-6 with TRBJ1-4; 7 nucleotides line up with TRBD1. J was trimmed by 6 bases and V by 4 bases; bases with no gene match: 6. Germline CDR1 is SGHDT and CDR2 is YYEEEE. This CDR3 is 14 amino acids long.

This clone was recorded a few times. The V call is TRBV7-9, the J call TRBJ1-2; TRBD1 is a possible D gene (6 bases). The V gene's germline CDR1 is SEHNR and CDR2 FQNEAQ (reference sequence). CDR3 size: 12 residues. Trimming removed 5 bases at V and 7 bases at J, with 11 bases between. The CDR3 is CASSHTGSGYTF. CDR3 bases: TGTGCCAGCAGCCATACAGGGAGTGGCTACACCTTC.

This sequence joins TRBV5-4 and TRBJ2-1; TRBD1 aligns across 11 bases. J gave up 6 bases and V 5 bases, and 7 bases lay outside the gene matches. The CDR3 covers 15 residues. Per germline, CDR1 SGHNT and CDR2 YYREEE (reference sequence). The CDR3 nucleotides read TGTGCCAGCAGAATGGACAGGGGGCGTCTCAATGAGCAGTTCTTC. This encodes CASRMDRGRLNEQFF. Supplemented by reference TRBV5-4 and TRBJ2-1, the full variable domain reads ETGVTQSPTHLIKTRGQQVTLRCSSQSGHNTVSWYQQALGQGPQFIFQYYREEENGRGNFPPRFSGLQFPNYSSELNVNALELDDSALYLCASRMDRGRLNEQFFGPGTRLTVL.

The CDR3 region is CASSSGQGALVYGYTF. In nucleotides, the CDR3 is TGCGCCAGCAGCTCGGGACAGGGTGCGCTCGTCTATGGCTACACCTTC. The rearrangement joins TRBV5-1 to TRBJ1-2; 9 bases line up with TRBD1. CDR1 and CDR2 (germline): SGHRS, YFSETQ. The length of the CDR3 is 16 residues. Trimming cost V 3 bases and J 4 bases; bases outside gene matches: 10.

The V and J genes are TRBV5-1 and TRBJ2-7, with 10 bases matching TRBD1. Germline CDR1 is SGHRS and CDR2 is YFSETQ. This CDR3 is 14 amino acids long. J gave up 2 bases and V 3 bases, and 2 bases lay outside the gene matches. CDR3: CASSWGTGAYEQYF. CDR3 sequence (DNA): TGCGCCAGCAGCTGGGGGACAGGGGCCTACGAGCAGTACTTC.

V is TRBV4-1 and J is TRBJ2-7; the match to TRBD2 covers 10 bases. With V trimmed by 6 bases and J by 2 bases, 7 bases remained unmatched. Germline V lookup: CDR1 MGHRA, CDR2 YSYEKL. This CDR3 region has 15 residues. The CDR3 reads CASRELGLATYEQYF. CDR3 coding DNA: TGCGCCAGCAGGGAGTTGGGACTAGCGACCTACGAGCAGTACTTC.

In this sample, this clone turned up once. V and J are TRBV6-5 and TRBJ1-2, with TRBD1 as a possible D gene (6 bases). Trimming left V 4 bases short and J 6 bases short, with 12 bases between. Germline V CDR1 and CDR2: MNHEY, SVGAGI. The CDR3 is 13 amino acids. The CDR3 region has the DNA TGTGCCAGCAGTTCGACAGGCTTCCATGGCTACACCTTC. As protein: CASSSTGFHGYTF.

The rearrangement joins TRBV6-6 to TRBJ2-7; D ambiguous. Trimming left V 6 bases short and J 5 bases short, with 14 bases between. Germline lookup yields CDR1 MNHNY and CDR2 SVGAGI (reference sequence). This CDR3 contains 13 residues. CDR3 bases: TGTGCCAGCAGGCAGACATCTGCTAACGAGCAGTACTTC. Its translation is CASRQTSANEQYF.